This T cell receptor beta chain was documented in a study of T cell repertoires in cytomegalovirus infection. Study-wide results and limits: HLA-C-restricted CMV-specific TCR beta clonotypes prevailed in the ex vivo response.

This clonotype was counted ten times or more. The antigen remains unidentified. V was pared by 5 bases and J by 0 bases, with 13 bases between. Looked up from germline, CDR1 is SEHNR and CDR2 is FQNEAQ (reference sequence). This CDR3 is 16 amino acids long. TCRdb used MiXCR to reprocess the reads, holding one entry per CDR3 protein. Counted here are tens of thousands of distinct CDR3 sequences, about 23% occurring once; the ten biggest clones make up around 77%. This receptor was identified in a human donor in good health (CMV status not recorded). Some clones in this sample may be carry-over from other donors' samples. The material sequenced was PBMCs, sequenced either directly or after in vitro stimulation (not recorded which). This rearrangement joins TRBV7-9 to TRBJ1-4; D not resolved. As DNA, the CDR3 is TGTGCCAGCAGCGGGCCCGCGGGCGCAACTAATGAAAAACTGTTTTTT. Translated, it gives CASSGPAGATNEKLFF. Complete variable domain (other parts from reference TRBV7-9 and TRBJ1-4): DTGVSQNPRHKITKRGQNVTFRCDPISEHNRLYWYRQTLGQGPEFLTYFQNEAQLEKSRLLSDRFSAERPKGSFSTLEIQRTEQGDSAMYLCASSGPAGATNEKLFFGSGTQLSVL.